A single T cell receptor (beta chain) is shown here with its context. These data originate in a study of blood T cell repertoires in COVID-19. The wider study: Collection of acute and convalescent COVID-19 samples took place in the United States, Italy and Spain. T cells, B-cell-depleted T cells, or PBMCs supplied cDNA or gDNA.

Original analysis: Amplified reference gene primers provided the basis for estimating nucleated cell counts. Assay used: immunoSEQ multiplex PCR; TCRdb lists only in-frame clones, some missing. For V, J and clone size, that table is used; D and trimming come from the DNA. Here the sample spans 60,000 to 75,000 clones, 88% being singletons. Germline assignment: CDR1 SGHNT and CDR2 YYREEE (reference sequence). The CDR3 consists of 16 residues. Trimming removed 1 base at V and 5 bases at J, with 15 bases between. The chain is built from TRBV5-4 and TRBJ2-2; tentatively, D is TRBD1 (5 bases). Sample: peripheral blood. The TCR was taken from a human donor in a cohort sampled during active COVID-19. The CDR3, as DNA: TGTGCCAGCAGCTTGTACGCAGGGTCGTTTACCGGGGAGCTGTTTTTT. This sequence encodes CASSLYAGSFTGELFF.